The source of this T cell receptor beta chain is a study of blood T cell repertoires in COVID-19. The table came from immunoSEQ multiplex PCR; TCRdb's copy has only in-frame clones and leaves some out. The table includes about 250,000 clones, 85% to 90% detected once. Individuals drawn from about 26 US areas were about 18 to 100 years old. This CDR3 comprises 15 residues. Germline V gives CDR1 SGHTA, CDR2 FQGNSA. The ends lost 3 bases at V and 4 bases at J; junction bases unmatched: 7. The sequenced sample consisted of PBMCs or T cells enriched from blood (not recorded which). This TCR was sampled from a man aged 35 to 55 who had recovered from COVID-19. This chain connects TRBV7-2 to TRBJ1-1; 8 bases are a match to TRBD1. CDR3 residues: CASSLSRGLGTEAFF. The CDR3 DNA follows: TGTGCCAGCAGCTTGAGCAGGGGGCTAGGCACTGAAGCTTTCTTT.